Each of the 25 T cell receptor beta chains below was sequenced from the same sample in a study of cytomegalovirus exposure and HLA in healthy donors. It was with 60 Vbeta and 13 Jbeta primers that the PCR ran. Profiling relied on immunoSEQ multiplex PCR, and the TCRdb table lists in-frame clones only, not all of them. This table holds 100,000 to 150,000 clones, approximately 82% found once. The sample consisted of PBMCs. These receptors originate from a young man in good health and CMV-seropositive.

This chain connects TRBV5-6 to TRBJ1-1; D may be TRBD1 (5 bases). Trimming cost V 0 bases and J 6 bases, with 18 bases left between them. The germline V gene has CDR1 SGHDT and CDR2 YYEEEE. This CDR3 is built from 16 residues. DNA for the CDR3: TGTGCCAGCAGCTTGGATTTAGGTTTTGGGGACTCTGAAGCTTTCTTT. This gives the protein CASSLDLGFGDSEAFF.

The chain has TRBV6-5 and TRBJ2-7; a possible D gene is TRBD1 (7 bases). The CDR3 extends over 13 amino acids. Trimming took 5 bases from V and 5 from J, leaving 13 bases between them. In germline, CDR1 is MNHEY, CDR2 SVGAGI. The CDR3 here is CASSHGGQHEQYF. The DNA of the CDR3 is TGTGCCAGCAGTCACGGGGGACAGCACGAGCAGTACTTC.

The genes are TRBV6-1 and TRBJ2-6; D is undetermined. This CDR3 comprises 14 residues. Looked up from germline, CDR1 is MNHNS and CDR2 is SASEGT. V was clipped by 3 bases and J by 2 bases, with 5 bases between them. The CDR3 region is CASSEGPGANVLTF. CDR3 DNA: TGTGCCAGCAGTGAGGGCCCTGGGGCCAACGTCCTGACTTTC.

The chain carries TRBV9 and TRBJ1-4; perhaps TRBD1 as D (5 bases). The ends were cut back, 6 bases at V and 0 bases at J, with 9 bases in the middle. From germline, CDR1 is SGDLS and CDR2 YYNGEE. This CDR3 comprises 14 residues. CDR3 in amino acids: CASTGGSTNEKLFF. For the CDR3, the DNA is TGTGCCAGCACTGGGGGGTCAACTAATGAAAAACTGTTTTTT. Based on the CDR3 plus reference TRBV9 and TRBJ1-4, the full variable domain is DSGVTQTPKHLITATGQRVTLRCSPRSGDLSVYWYQQSLDQGLQFLIQYYNGEERAKGNILERFSAQQFPDLHSELNLSSLELGDSALYFCASTGGSTNEKLFFGSGTQLSVL.

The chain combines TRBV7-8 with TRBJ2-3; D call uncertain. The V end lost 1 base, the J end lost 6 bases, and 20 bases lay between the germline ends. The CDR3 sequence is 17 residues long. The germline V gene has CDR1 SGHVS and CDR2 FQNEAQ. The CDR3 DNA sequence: TGTGCCAGCAGCTTAGTAGCCAGCCTCAGAAGTTCGGATACGCAGTATTTT. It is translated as CASSLVASLRSSDTQYF.

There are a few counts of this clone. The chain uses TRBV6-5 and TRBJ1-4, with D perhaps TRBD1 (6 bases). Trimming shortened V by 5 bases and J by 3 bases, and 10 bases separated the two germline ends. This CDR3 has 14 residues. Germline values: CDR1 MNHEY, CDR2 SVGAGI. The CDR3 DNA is TGTGCCAGCAGTGGACAGACTTCTAATGAAAAACTGTTTTTT. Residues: CASSGQTSNEKLFF.

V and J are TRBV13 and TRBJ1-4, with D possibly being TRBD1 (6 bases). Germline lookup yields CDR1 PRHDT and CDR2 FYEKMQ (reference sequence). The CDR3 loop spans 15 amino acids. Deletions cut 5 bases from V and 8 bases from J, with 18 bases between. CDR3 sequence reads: CASSLPWGRWEKLFF. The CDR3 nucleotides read TGTGCCAGCAGCCTCCCCTGGGGGCGATGGGAAAAACTGTTTTTT.

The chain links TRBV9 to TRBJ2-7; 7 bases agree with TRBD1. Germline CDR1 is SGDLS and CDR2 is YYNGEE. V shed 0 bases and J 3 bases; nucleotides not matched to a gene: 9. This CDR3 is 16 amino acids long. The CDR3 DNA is TGTGCCAGCAGCGTAGATGGGACAGTTGGTTACTACGAGCAGTACTTC. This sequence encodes CASSVDGTVGYYEQYF.

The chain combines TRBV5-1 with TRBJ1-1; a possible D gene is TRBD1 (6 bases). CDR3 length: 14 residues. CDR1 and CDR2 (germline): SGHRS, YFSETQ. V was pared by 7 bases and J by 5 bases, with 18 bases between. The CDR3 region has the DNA TGCGCCAGCTACGGAGACAGGCCGGGGACTGAAGCTTTCTTT. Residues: CASYGDRPGTEAFF.

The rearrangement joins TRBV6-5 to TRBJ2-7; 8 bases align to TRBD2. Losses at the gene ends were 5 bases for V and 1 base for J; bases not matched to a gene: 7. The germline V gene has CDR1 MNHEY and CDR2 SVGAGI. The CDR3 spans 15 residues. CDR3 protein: CASSPMSGGSYEQYF. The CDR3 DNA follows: TGTGCCAGCAGTCCCATGAGCGGGGGTTCCTACGAGCAGTACTTC.

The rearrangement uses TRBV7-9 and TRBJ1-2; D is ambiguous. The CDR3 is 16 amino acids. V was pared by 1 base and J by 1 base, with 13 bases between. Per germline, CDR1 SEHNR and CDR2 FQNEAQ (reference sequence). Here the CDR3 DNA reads TGTGCCAGCAGCTTAGGAAGGGTAGGACTTAACTATGGCTACACCTTC. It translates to CASSLGRVGLNYGYTF.

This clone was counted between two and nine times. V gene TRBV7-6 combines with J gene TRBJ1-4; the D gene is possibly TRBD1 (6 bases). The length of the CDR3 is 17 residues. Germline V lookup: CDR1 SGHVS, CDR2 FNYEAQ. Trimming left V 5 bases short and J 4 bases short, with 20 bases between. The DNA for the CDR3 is TGTGCCAGCAGCCGACCGGGACACGGGAAGAATAATGAAAAACTGTTTTTT. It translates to CASSRPGHGKNNEKLFF.

CDR3 amino acids: CASRDREGETQYF. CDR3 DNA: TGTGCCAGCAGGGACAGGGAGGGGGAGACCCAGTACTTC. J is TRBJ2-5 and V is TRBV2; a possible D gene is TRBD1 (8 bases). Germline assignment: CDR1 SNHLY and CDR2 FYNNEI. Trimming removed 6 bases from V and 5 bases from J, with 13 bases in between. This CDR3 contains 13 residues.

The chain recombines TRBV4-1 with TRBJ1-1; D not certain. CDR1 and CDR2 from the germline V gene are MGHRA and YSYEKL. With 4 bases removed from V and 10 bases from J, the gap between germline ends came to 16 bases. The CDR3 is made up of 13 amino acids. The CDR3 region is CASSPMTRVGAFF. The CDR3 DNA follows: TGCGCCAGCAGCCCGATGACTCGAGTAGGAGCTTTCTTT.

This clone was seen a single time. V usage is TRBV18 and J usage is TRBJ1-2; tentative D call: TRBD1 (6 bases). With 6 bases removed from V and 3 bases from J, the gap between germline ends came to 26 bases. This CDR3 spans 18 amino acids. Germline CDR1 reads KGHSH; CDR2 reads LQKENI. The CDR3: CASSDSFSDRTKDYGYTF. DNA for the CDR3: TGTGCCAGCTCGGATTCCTTCTCCGACAGGACAAAGGACTATGGCTACACCTTC.

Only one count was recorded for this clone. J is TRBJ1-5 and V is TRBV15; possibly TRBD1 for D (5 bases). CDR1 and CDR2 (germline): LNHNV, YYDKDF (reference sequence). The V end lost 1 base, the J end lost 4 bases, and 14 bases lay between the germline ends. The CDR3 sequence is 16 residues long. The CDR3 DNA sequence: TGTGCCACCAGCAGAGTGTTTAGTGGGGGGAATCAGCCCCAGCATTTT. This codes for CATSRVFSGGNQPQHF.

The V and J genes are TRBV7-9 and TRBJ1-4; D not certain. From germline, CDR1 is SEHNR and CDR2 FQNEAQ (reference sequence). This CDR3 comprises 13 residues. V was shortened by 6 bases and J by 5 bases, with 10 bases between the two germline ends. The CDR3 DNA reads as TGTGCCAGCAGGCCTGGAGGAAATGAAAAACTGTTTTTT. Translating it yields CASRPGGNEKLFF.

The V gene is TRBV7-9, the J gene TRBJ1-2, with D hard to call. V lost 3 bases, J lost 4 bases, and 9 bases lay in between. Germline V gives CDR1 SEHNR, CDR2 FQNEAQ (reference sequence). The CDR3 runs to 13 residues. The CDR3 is CASSFGQAYGYTF. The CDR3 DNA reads TGTGCCAGCAGCTTTGGGCAGGCCTATGGCTACACCTTC.

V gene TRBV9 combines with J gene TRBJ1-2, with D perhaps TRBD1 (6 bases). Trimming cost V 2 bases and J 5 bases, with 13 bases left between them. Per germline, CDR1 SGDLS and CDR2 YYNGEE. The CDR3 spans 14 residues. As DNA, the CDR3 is TGTGCCAGCAGCGTGGGGGCCGATTCATATGGCTACACCTTC. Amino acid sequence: CASSVGADSYGYTF.

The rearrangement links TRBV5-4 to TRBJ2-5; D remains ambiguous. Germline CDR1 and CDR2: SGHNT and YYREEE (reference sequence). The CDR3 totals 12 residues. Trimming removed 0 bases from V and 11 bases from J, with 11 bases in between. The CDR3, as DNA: TGTGCCAGCAGCTTGGCGCATATGGAGCAGTACTTC. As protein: CASSLAHMEQYF.

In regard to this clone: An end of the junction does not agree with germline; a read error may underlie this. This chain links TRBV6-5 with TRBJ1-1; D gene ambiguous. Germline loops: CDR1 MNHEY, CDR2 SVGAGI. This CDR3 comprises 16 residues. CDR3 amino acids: CASSYNGRYMNTEAFF. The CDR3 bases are TGTGCCAGTAGTTACAATGGTCGCTATATGAACACTGAAGCTTTCTTT.

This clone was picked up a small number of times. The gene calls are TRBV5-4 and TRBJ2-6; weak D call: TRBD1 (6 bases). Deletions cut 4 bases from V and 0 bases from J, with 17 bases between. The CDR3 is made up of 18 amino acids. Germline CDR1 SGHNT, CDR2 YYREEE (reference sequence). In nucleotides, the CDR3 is TGTGCCAGCAGCCGGAAAAACAGGGCAGACTCTGGGGCCAACGTCCTGACTTTC. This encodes CASSRKNRADSGANVLTF.

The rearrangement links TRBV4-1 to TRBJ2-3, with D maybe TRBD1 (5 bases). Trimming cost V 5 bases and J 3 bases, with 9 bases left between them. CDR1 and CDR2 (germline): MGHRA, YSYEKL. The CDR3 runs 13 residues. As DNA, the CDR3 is TGCGCCAGCAGCTTGGGGCCTACAGATACGCAGTATTTT. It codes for CASSLGPTDTQYF.

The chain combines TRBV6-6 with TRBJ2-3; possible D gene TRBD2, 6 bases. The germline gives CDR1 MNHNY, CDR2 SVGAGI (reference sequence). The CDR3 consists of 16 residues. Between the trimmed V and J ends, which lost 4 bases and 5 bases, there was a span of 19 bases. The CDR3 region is CASSLPGTPREDTQYF. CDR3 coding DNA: TGTGCCAGCAGTTTACCCGGGACTCCGCGCGAAGATACGCAGTATTTT.

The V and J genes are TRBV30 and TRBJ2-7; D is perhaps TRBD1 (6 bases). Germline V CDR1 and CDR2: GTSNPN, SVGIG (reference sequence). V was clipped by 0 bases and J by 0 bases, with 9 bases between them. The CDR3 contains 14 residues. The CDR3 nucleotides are TGTGCCTGGAGTGTGGGCAGGGGCTCCTACGAGCAGTACTTC. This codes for CAWSVGRGSYEQYF.